The sequence of this T cell receptor (beta chain) was determined in a study of T cell responses to AZD1222 COVID-19 vaccine. The method was immunoSEQ multiplex PCR; TCRdb's version includes in-frame clones alone and lacks a portion of them. The sample has 20,000 to 25,000 clones, roughly 86% seen once. The CDR3 loop spans 15 amino acids. Germline V gives CDR1 LNHDA, CDR2 SQIVND (reference sequence). The V end was cut by 1 base, the J end by 5 bases, with 13 bases between. Second-dose intervals near 4 or 12 weeks were combined. V gene TRBV19 combines with J gene TRBJ2-3; D is undetermined. The receptor comes from an adult who received the AZD1222 COVID-19 vaccine. Sequencing was performed on peripheral blood, taken 28 days after the second AZD1222 dose. The CDR3 nucleotides read TGTGCCAGTAGTATAGCGGCTTCCGGCGTAGATACGCAGTATTTT. Translation gives CASSIAASGVDTQYF.